The sequence of this T cell receptor (beta chain) was determined in a study of blood T cell repertoires in COVID-19. Study-level information: The United States, Italy and Spain provided the acute and convalescent COVID-19 samples. PBMCs, B-cell-depleted T cells, or T cells provided the cDNA or gDNA that made up the material.

Methods used by the authors: Estimated nucleated cell counts came from reference gene primer amplification. Only in-frame clones appear in the TCRdb table, and some are missing; sequencing was by immunoSEQ multiplex PCR. V and J calls and clone size follow that table, whereas D and trimming were derived from the DNA. This sample has around 260,000 clones, with approximately 86% found just once. The CDR3 covers 14 residues. Germline V lookup: CDR1 LGHDT, CDR2 YNNKEL (reference sequence). V gave up 5 bases and J gave up 4 bases; unmatched junction bases: 1. The clonotype originates from a man aged 25 to 45 with active or convalescent COVID-19. The sequenced sample consisted of peripheral blood. The chain uses TRBV3-1 (or the pseudogene TRBV3-2) and TRBJ2-2; TRBD2 matches at 10 bases. CDR3 sequence: CASSVAGGTGELFF. CDR3 coding DNA: TGTGCCAGCAGCGTAGCGGGGGGCACCGGGGAGCTGTTTTTT.